One sample yielded the 16 T cell receptor beta chains listed below, sequenced in a study of blood T cell repertoires in COVID-19. Produced via immunoSEQ multiplex PCR; TCRdb's table is partial and in-frame only. The repertoire holds 180,000 or so clones, around four fifths seen once, with 14% in the top ten. The sample taken for sequencing was peripheral blood. These receptors all come from a woman aged 70-85 years with COVID-19, enrolled during active disease.

V gene TRBV6-5 combines with J gene TRBJ2-3; D is possibly TRBD1 (5 bases). There are 12 residues in the CDR3. V was shortened by 10 bases and J by 2 bases, with 10 bases between the two germline ends. Germline V gene data show CDR1 as MNHEY and CDR2 as SVGAGI. This chain's CDR3 is CAIGAHTDTQYF. CDR3 nucleotides: TGTGCCATTGGGGCCCACACAGATACGCAGTATTTT.

The chain recombines TRBV19 with TRBJ1-4, with TRBD1 matching 7 bases. Germline V gene lookup returns CDR1 LNHDA and CDR2 SQIVND (reference sequence). Trimming cost V 7 bases and J 8 bases; bases outside gene matches: 10. The CDR3 totals 14 residues. Here the CDR3 DNA reads TGTGCCAGTACTCGGACAGGTCTCTACGAAAAACTGTTTTTT. It encodes CASTRTGLYEKLFF. Variable domain in full (rest from reference TRBV19 and TRBJ1-4): DGGITQSPKYLFRKEGQNVTLSCEQNLNHDAMYWYRQDPGQGLRLIYYSQIVNDFQKGDIAEGYSVSREKKESFPLTVTSAQKNPTAFYLCASTRTGLYEKLFFGSGTQLSVL.

The chain's CDR3 is CASRDRLLGNTEAFF. CDR3 in DNA: TGTGCCTCCCGGGACAGATTGTTGGGGAACACTGAAGCTTTCTTT. The chain links TRBV30 to TRBJ1-1, with 7 bases identical to TRBD1. Germline CDR1 reads GTSNPN; CDR2 reads SVGIG (reference sequence). The CDR3 consists of 15 residues. The V and J ends lost 7 bases and 1 base, in that order; junction bases with no gene match: 12.

The V call is TRBV12-5, the J call TRBJ2-1, with TRBD2 identical over 9 bases. V lost 6 bases to trimming and J lost 7 bases; unmatched junction nucleotides: 10. The CDR3 is 15 residues long. The germline V gene encodes CDR1 LGHNT and CDR2 FRNRAP. The CDR3 region has the DNA TGTGCTAGTGGCTCCTCCAGCGGGGGGTCTAATGAGCAGTTCTTC. Translation: CASGSSSGGSNEQFF.

The genes are TRBV5-6 and TRBJ2-3; D possibly corresponds to TRBD1 (5 bases). This CDR3 comprises 15 residues. V shed 4 bases and J shed 0 bases, with 12 bases lying between them. The V gene's germline CDR1 is SGHDT and CDR2 YYEEEE. As DNA, the CDR3 is TGTGCCAGCAGCCGGACATCTAAGAGCACAGATACGCAGTATTTT. Translation gives CASSRTSKSTDTQYF.

This clone was seen once. The chain employs TRBV3-1 (or the pseudogene TRBV3-2) and TRBJ1-2; D remains unclear. CDR3 length equals 15 residues. Germline V CDR1 and CDR2: LGHDT, YNNKEL (reference sequence). Trimming stripped 4 bases from V and 4 bases from J, with 16 bases between. The CDR3 spells CASSPSGIGRYGYTF. The CDR3 nucleotides are TGTGCCAGCAGCCCGTCGGGGATTGGACGCTATGGCTACACCTTC.

This chain uses TRBV15 with TRBJ1-1; no definite D call. The CDR3 contains 14 residues. V was clipped by 1 base and J by 6 bases, with 12 bases between them. The germline CDR1 and CDR2 sequences are LNHNV and YYDKDF (reference sequence). The CDR3 DNA sequence: TGTGCCACCAGCAGAGCTCTGGCAGTGGCTGAAGCTTTCTTT. Translation: CATSRALAVAEAFF.

The chain uses TRBV25-1 and TRBJ1-3, with unresolved D. Germline assignment: CDR1 MGHDK and CDR2 SYGVNS. V shed 3 bases and J shed 0 bases, with 9 bases lying between them. The CDR3 extends over 15 amino acids. This chain's CDR3 is CASSESGSSGNTIYF. The CDR3 DNA follows: TGTGCCAGCAGTGAGTCGGGTTCCTCTGGAAACACCATATATTTT. Variable domain in full (rest from reference TRBV25-1 and TRBJ1-3): EADIYQTPRYLVIGTGKKITLECSQTMGHDKMYWYQQDPGMELHLIHYSYGVNSTEKGDLSSESTVSRIRTEHFPLTLESARPSHTSQYLCASSESGSSGNTIYFGEGSWLTVV.

The genes are TRBV5-4 and TRBJ2-3; D perhaps matches TRBD2 (6 bases). The CDR3 is 16 amino acids. CDR1 and CDR2 (germline): SGHNT, YYREEE (reference sequence). The V end was cut by 4 bases, the J end by 3 bases, with 18 bases between. The CDR3 loop reads CASSLPGLRVTDTQYF. The CDR3, as DNA: TGTGCCAGCAGCCTACCGGGACTGCGGGTGACAGATACGCAGTATTTT.

The rearrangement links TRBV2 to TRBJ2-5; a weak D match, TRBD1 (5 bases). The V and J ends lost 1 base and 0 bases respectively, with 9 bases between them. Germline lookup yields CDR1 SNHLY and CDR2 FYNNEI. The CDR3 length is 15 residues. CDR3 bases: TGTGCCAGCAGTGAAGGCAGGGTAGACCAAGAGACCCAGTACTTC. Amino acid sequence: CASSEGRVDQETQYF.

V and J are TRBV5-8 and TRBJ2-1; the match to TRBD2 covers 8 bases. The CDR3 is made up of 16 amino acids. V lost 4 bases to trimming and J lost 6 bases; unmatched junction nucleotides: 12. Germline loops: CDR1 SGHTS, CDR2 YDEGEE. The CDR3 region is CASSRRASGGGNEQFF. The CDR3 coding sequence is TGTGCCAGCAGCCGCCGTGCCTCGGGGGGGGGCAATGAGCAGTTCTTC.

The chain combines TRBV2 with TRBJ2-2; D is ambiguous. This CDR3 is 14 amino acids long. Germline values: CDR1 SNHLY, CDR2 FYNNEI. The V gene lost 6 bases and the J gene lost 4 bases, with 12 bases spanning the gap. This CDR3 reads CASRVRLLTGELFF. The CDR3 DNA reads TGTGCCAGCAGGGTCCGGTTACTCACCGGGGAGCTGTTTTTT.

V is TRBV18 and J is TRBJ1-1, with D perhaps matching TRBD1 (5 bases). Germline V gene lookup returns CDR1 KGHSH and CDR2 LQKENI. This CDR3 has 13 residues. Trimming stripped 4 bases from V and 1 base from J, with 7 bases between. CDR3 in DNA: TGTGCCAGCTCACAGGGGTCGAACACTGAAGCTTTCTTT. This gives the protein CASSQGSNTEAFF.

The genes are TRBV27 and TRBJ2-2, with D possibly being TRBD1 (6 bases). The V gene lost 7 bases and the J gene lost 2 bases, with 17 bases spanning the gap. Germline CDR1 and CDR2: MNHEY and SMNVEV (reference sequence). CDR3 length: 16 amino acids. Here the CDR3 reads CASTKTGRINTGELFF. The CDR3 region has the DNA TGTGCCAGCACCAAGACAGGTCGGATAAACACCGGGGAGCTGTTTTTT.

The chain has TRBV24-1 and TRBJ2-5; 9 bases fit TRBD2. J was trimmed by 3 bases and V by 6 bases; bases with no gene match: 1. Germline CDR1 is KGHDR and CDR2 is SFDVKD. CDR3 length: 13 residues. The CDR3 loop is CATSSSGEETQYF. For the CDR3, the DNA is TGTGCCACCAGTTCTAGCGGGGAAGAGACCCAGTACTTC.

This clone appeared a few times. Other DNA sequences in this sample translate to the same CDR3. This chain links TRBV28 with TRBJ1-2; D perhaps matches TRBD1 (6 bases). CDR3 length equals 12 residues. V lost 6 bases to trimming and J lost 5 bases, with 10 bases between them. Looked up from germline, CDR1 is MDHEN and CDR2 is SYDVKM. The CDR3 DNA reads as TGTGCCAGCAGCGGACAGATTTATGGCTACACCTTC. It translates to CASSGQIYGYTF.